The sequence of this TCR beta chain was determined in a study of cytomegalovirus exposure and HLA in healthy donors. Background on the study: An earlier analysis found some 100 million unique TCR beta sequences from roughly 170 million T cells. Overall study findings and caveats: Certain sequence variants were highly shared and formed a cluster, and this cluster was likely a sequencing artifact. Equally common other TCR beta chains were less clonally expanded than HLA-associated ones, a later analysis found.

This clone was counted only a few times. Its specificity is not known. 13 Jbeta primers and 60 Vbeta primers were used for the PCR. Assay used: immunoSEQ multiplex PCR; TCRdb lists only in-frame clones, some missing. The sample consists of about 150,000 clones, about two thirds of them appearing once. This CDR3 spans 14 amino acids. V trimming: 4 bases; J trimming: 8 bases; junction bases outside the gene matches: 9. Germline CDR1 and CDR2: SQVTM and ANQGSEA. The receptor was isolated from a man between 60 and 75 years old in good health and CMV-seronegative. The rearrangement joins TRBV29-1 to TRBJ1-4, with TRBD1 matching over 8 bases. The material sequenced was PBMCs. As DNA, the CDR3 is TGCAGCGTTGGGTCCAGGGGGCTTACGGAAAAACTGTTTTTT. Protein: CSVGSRGLTEKLFF.